This passage covers 19 T cell receptor beta chains from one sample sequenced in a study of blood T cell repertoires in COVID-19. Assay used: immunoSEQ multiplex PCR; TCRdb lists only in-frame clones, some missing. The table shows 150,000 to 200,000 clones, with 88% occurring only once. Sequencing was carried out using PBMCs or T cells enriched from blood (not recorded which). The source of these receptors is a woman between 18 and 29 years old who had recovered from COVID-19.

V gene TRBV4-2 combines with J gene TRBJ1-4, with TRBD1 identical over 12 bases. V lost 0 bases, J lost 11 bases, and 7 bases stayed unmatched. The CDR3 totals 16 residues. CDR1 and CDR2 from the germline V gene are LGHNA and YNFKEQ. The CDR3 DNA reads as TGTGCCAGCAGCCAAGATAGGGGGACAGGGGGCTGGAAACTGTTTTTT. Its translation: CASSQDRGTGGWKLFF.

The chain carries TRBV10-3 and TRBJ2-5; 7 nucleotides line up with TRBD2. The CDR3 extends over 14 amino acids. V lost 7 bases and J lost 5; bases outside the gene matches: 10. In germline, CDR1 is ENHRY, CDR2 SYGVKD. The CDR3 spells CAINGGGDGETQYF. In DNA, the CDR3 is TGTGCCATCAACGGTGGGGGGGATGGGGAGACCCAGTACTTC.

The rearrangement links TRBV5-6 to TRBJ1-2; D may be TRBD1 (6 bases). V lost 4 bases, J lost 2 bases, and 9 bases lay in between. The CDR3 runs to 13 residues. Looked up from germline, CDR1 is SGHDT and CDR2 is YYEEEE. For the CDR3, the DNA is TGTGCCAGCAGCGGGGGCCAGAACTATGGCTACACCTTC. Translated: CASSGGQNYGYTF.

The rearrangement links TRBV15 to TRBJ2-1; 12 bases are shared with TRBD1. Germline V gene lookup returns CDR1 LNHNV and CDR2 YYDKDF (reference sequence). The V gene end was trimmed by 1 base and the J gene end by 4 bases; junction bases not matched to a gene: 14. This CDR3 is 20 amino acids long. CDR3 loop: CATSRGDRGHGSGKYNEQFF. CDR3 DNA sequence: TGTGCCACCAGCAGAGGGGACAGGGGGCATGGTAGCGGGAAGTACAATGAGCAGTTCTTC.

CDR3 in amino acids: CASSPVGAGNTIYF. CDR3 coding DNA: TGTGCCAGCTCACCAGTGGGCGCCGGAAACACCATATATTTT. The rearrangement links TRBV18 to TRBJ1-3; unclear D gene. Trimming stripped 2 bases from V and 4 bases from J, with 9 bases between. Germline values: CDR1 KGHSH, CDR2 LQKENI. CDR3 size: 14 residues.

The V and J genes are TRBV9 and TRBJ2-7; the match to TRBD2 covers 9 bases. Germline trimming cut 4 bases from V and 7 bases from J; bases unmatched to any gene: 9. CDR1 is SGDLS, CDR2 YYNGEE, per germline. This CDR3 has 14 residues. CDR3 protein: CASSLMAGGREQYF. The DNA for the CDR3 is TGTGCCAGCAGCCTTATGGCGGGAGGGCGAGAGCAGTACTTC.

This clone occurred once. J is TRBJ1-2 and V is TRBV28, with D unclear. Germline V gene data show CDR1 as MDHEN and CDR2 as SYDVKM. Trimming left V 7 bases short and J 1 base short, with 4 bases between. This CDR3 is built from 11 residues. CDR3 coding DNA: TGTGCCAGCATTAGTAACTATGGCTACACCTTC. The encoded protein is CASISNYGYTF.

J is TRBJ2-7 and V is TRBV5-1; no definite D call. V lost 0 bases and J lost 4, with 8 bases in between. The CDR3 totals 13 residues. Germline V lookup: CDR1 SGHRS, CDR2 YFSETQ. This CDR3 is CASSLDGPYEQYF. Written as DNA, the CDR3 is TGCGCCAGCAGCTTGGACGGTCCTTACGAGCAGTACTTC.

V usage is TRBV27 and J usage is TRBJ2-7, with a possible D match to TRBD1 (7 bases). Per the germline V gene, CDR1 is MNHEY and CDR2 is SMNVEV (reference sequence). The CDR3 is 14 amino acids. V was shortened by 3 bases and J by 2 bases, with 11 bases between the two germline ends. The CDR3 DNA reads as TGTGCCAGCAGTTTGGCAGGGGGGCCCTACGAGCAGTACTTC. This codes for CASSLAGGPYEQYF.

This clone is a singleton in its sample. This chain joins TRBV7-9 and TRBJ2-1; the D gene is possibly TRBD1 (7 bases). Trimming cost V 4 bases and J 13 bases, with 14 bases left between them. The CDR3 has 12 amino acids. Germline loops: CDR1 SEHNR, CDR2 FQNEAQ (reference sequence). CDR3 in amino acids: CASSSGGTFQFF. CDR3 bases: TGTGCCAGCAGCTCAGGGGGGACTTTCCAGTTCTTC.

J is TRBJ2-6 and V is TRBV24-1, with a possible D match to TRBD1 (6 bases). Trimming removed 9 bases from V and 0 bases from J, with 14 bases in between. The CDR3 totals 16 residues. The germline V gene has CDR1 KGHDR and CDR2 SFDVKD. The CDR3 sequence is CATLGHSTSGANVLTF. CDR3 bases: TGTGCCACCCTGGGACACAGCACCTCTGGGGCCAACGTCCTGACTTTC.

This chain joins TRBV18 and TRBJ2-3, with 7 bases fitting TRBD2. The CDR3 has 14 residues. Per germline, CDR1 KGHSH and CDR2 LQKENI. Unmatched junction bases numbered 5, after V lost 0 bases and J lost 8 bases. This CDR3 reads CASSPPTRGGTQYF. The CDR3, as DNA: TGTGCCAGCTCACCACCGACTCGCGGGGGTACGCAGTATTTT.

This clone has only a few counts. The V call is TRBV5-6, the J call TRBJ1-1; 8 positions match TRBD1. The length of the CDR3 is 14 residues. V was clipped by 4 bases and J by 11 bases; unmatched bases: 13. Germline V CDR1 and CDR2: SGHDT, YYEEEE. For the CDR3, the DNA is TGTGCCAGCAGCCGAACCCAGGGGGCAGAGGGCGCTTTCTTT. It is translated as CASSRTQGAEGAFF.

V gene TRBV7-6 combines with J gene TRBJ1-1; D uncertain. The CDR3 is 13 residues long. Trimming pared 9 bases from V and 0 bases from J, leaving 11 bases between. Germline V gene data show CDR1 as SGHVS and CDR2 as FNYEAQ. In DNA form, the CDR3 reads TGTGCCAGTCAAACAAATATGAACACTGAAGCTTTCTTT. Its protein product is CASQTNMNTEAFF.

V is TRBV28 and J is TRBJ1-5; 7 nucleotides align to TRBD1. The CDR3 contains 15 residues. CDR1 and CDR2 (germline): MDHEN, SYDVKM. Trimming cost V 2 bases and J 4 bases; bases outside gene matches: 5. The CDR3: CASSLSSTGNQPQHF. The CDR3 bases are TGTGCCAGCAGTTTAAGTTCGACAGGGAATCAGCCCCAGCATTTT.

This sequence joins TRBV7-3 and TRBJ2-2; 10 positions agree with TRBD1. Trimming at V came to 5 bases and at J to 8 bases, leaving 5 bases not matched to a gene. Germline V gene sequence: CDR1 SGHTA, CDR2 FQGTGA. The CDR3 contains 14 residues. CDR3 sequence (DNA): TGTGCCAGCAGCAGACAGGGGGCTGGAGGGGAGCTGTTTTTT. Amino acids: CASSRQGAGGELFF.

This rearrangement joins TRBV3-1 (or the pseudogene TRBV3-2) to TRBJ2-1; 10 bases fit TRBD2. The V gene's germline CDR1 is LGHDT and CDR2 YNNKEL (reference sequence). J gave up 5 bases and V 3 bases, and 4 bases lay outside the gene matches. The CDR3 spans 15 residues. This chain's CDR3 is CASSHLAGAHNEQFF. The CDR3, as DNA: TGTGCCAGCAGCCACCTAGCGGGAGCCCACAATGAGCAGTTCTTC.

This clone was observed a few times. CDR3 in amino acids: CASSSLAGGPGAQYF. The CDR3 DNA reads TGTGCCAGCAGCTCACTAGCGGGGGGTCCGGGGGCCCAGTACTTC. The chain combines TRBV7-2 with TRBJ2-5, with 12 bases lining up with TRBD2. CDR3 length: 15 residues. Germline V gives CDR1 SGHTA, CDR2 FQGNSA. J gave up 9 bases and V 4 bases, and 9 bases lay outside the gene matches.

This chain connects TRBV10-3 to TRBJ2-7, with 11 nucleotides matching TRBD2. This CDR3 region has 13 residues. Per germline, CDR1 ENHRY and CDR2 SYGVKD. V lost 11 bases, J lost 5 bases, and 8 bases stayed unmatched. This CDR3 reads CAFSSGGSDEQYF. CDR3 coding DNA: TGTGCCTTTTCTAGCGGGGGGTCGGACGAGCAGTACTTC.